This entry lists 27 T cell receptor beta chains sequenced from one sample in a study of spatial heterogeneity in lung cancer. The time point denotes: sample taken at primary tumor resection. The sequenced material consisted of unsorted whole RNA from tumor, nontumor lung or frozen PBMC. TCRdb passed the 5' RACE reads through MiXCR, listing each CDR3 protein once. The data contain about 75,000 distinct CDR3 sequences, about 14% of them seen just once; the ten biggest clones take up more than 5.5%. The sample consisted of PBMCs, taken at surgery. These receptors were obtained from a male donor with early-stage non-small cell lung cancer.

The chain is built from TRBV5-1 and TRBJ1-1, with D unclear. Per germline, CDR1 SGHRS and CDR2 YFSETQ. This CDR3 comprises 15 residues. Trimming pared 0 bases from V and 0 bases from J, leaving 9 bases between. The CDR3: CASSLELGVNTEAFF. CDR3 coding DNA: TGCGCCAGCAGCTTGGAACTGGGAGTGAACACTGAAGCTTTCTTT.

The chain links TRBV6-1 to TRBJ2-7, with D uncertain. This CDR3 is built from 11 residues. The germline gives CDR1 MNHNS, CDR2 SASEGT. Trimming cost V 5 bases and J 3 bases, with 5 bases left between them. CDR3 amino acids: CASSLVYEQYF. Here the CDR3 DNA reads TGTGCCAGCAGTTTGGTCTACGAGCAGTACTTC.

The chain recombines TRBV20-1 with TRBJ1-1, with a weak D call TRBD1 (6 bases). V was clipped by 3 bases and J by 6 bases, with 20 bases between them. The CDR3 runs 15 residues. Germline CDR1 reads DFQATT; CDR2 reads SNEGSKA (reference sequence). The DNA of the CDR3 is TGCAGTGCTAGTCCTCAGACAGGCGGGTTGGCTGAAGCTTTCTTT. Its translation: CSASPQTGGLAEAFF.

In its sample, this clonotype was seen many times. The chain employs TRBV7-9 and TRBJ2-3, with 7 nucleotides matching TRBD2. Looked up from germline, CDR1 is SEHNR and CDR2 is FQNEAQ (reference sequence). V lost 4 bases, J lost 2 bases, and 6 bases stayed unmatched. The CDR3 is 15 amino acids. CDR3 amino acids: CASSSVAGSTDTQYF. The CDR3 DNA sequence: TGTGCCAGCAGCTCAGTAGCGGGCTCCACAGATACGCAGTATTTT.

This clonotype was counted a few times. The rearrangement links TRBV2 to TRBJ1-6; 8 bases line up with TRBD1. Per the germline V gene, CDR1 is SNHLY and CDR2 is FYNNEI. The CDR3 is 13 amino acids. V lost 6 bases and J lost 9; bases outside the gene matches: 4. CDR3 sequence reads: CASSTGGGSPLHF. Here the CDR3 DNA reads TGTGCCAGCAGCACAGGGGGAGGTTCACCCCTCCACTTT.

The chain links TRBV2 to TRBJ2-3, with 7 bases lining up with TRBD2. Germline CDR1 is SNHLY and CDR2 is FYNNEI. This CDR3 region has 15 residues. Unmatched junction bases numbered 7, after V lost 6 bases and J lost 1 base. CDR3 nucleotides: TGTGCCAGCAGCCCTAGCGGATTTGGCACAGATACGCAGTATTTT. It codes for CASSPSGFGTDTQYF. Variable domain in full (rest from reference TRBV2 and TRBJ2-3): EPEVTQTPSHQVTQMGQEVILRCVPISNHLYFYWYRQILGQKVEFLVSFYNNEISEKSEIFDDQFSVERPDGSNFTLKIRSTKLEDSAMYFCASSPSGFGTDTQYFGPGTRLTVL.

The sample holds many counts of this clonotype. This chain uses TRBV28 with TRBJ2-4; 8 bases line up with TRBD1. V dropped 6 bases and J dropped 8; count of bases not matched to a gene: 12. Germline CDR1 is MDHEN and CDR2 is SYDVKM. CDR3 length equals 15 residues. The CDR3 spells CASSPGQGRGDIQYF. The CDR3 nucleotides are TGTGCCAGCAGCCCCGGACAGGGAAGGGGGGACATTCAGTACTTC.

This clonotype was seen many times. J is TRBJ2-7 and V is TRBV4-2, with TRBD2 matching 12 bases. The CDR3 runs 18 residues. V gave up 0 bases and J gave up 0 bases; unmatched junction bases: 6. Per the germline V gene, CDR1 is LGHNA and CDR2 is YNFKEQ. The CDR3 DNA reads TGTGCCAGCAGCCAAGACCCTTGGACTAGCGGGAACTCCTACGAGCAGTACTTC. The encoded protein is CASSQDPWTSGNSYEQYF.

A remark on this clonotype: At one of its ends the junction is not consistent with the germline gene, which may arise from a read error. The J gene is TRBJ1-6, the V gene TRBV9; D is uncertain. The CDR3 is 14 residues long. CDR1 is SGDLS, CDR2 YYNGEE, per germline. The CDR3 region has the DNA TGTGCCAGCAGCTCGGGCCCGGCGGATTCACTCCTCCACTTT. Protein product: CASSSGPADSLLHF.

This clonotype has just a few counts. The chain carries TRBV29-1 and TRBJ2-5; perhaps TRBD2 as D (5 bases). The length of the CDR3 is 16 residues. Trimming removed 7 bases from V and 2 bases from J, with 23 bases in between. Germline assignment: CDR1 SQVTM and CDR2 ANQGSEA. The CDR3 coding sequence is TGCAGCGCGGGCCCGCCATTTACTAGTGGACAAGAGACCCAGTACTTC. Amino acid sequence: CSAGPPFTSGQETQYF.

This clonotype was detected only a few times. The chain combines TRBV6-2 or TRBV6-3 with TRBJ2-7; 8 positions match TRBD1. This CDR3 spans 13 amino acids. J was trimmed by 1 base and V by 9 bases; bases with no gene match: 5. Germline V gene sequence: CDR1 MNHEY, CDR2 SVGEGT. The CDR3 DNA follows: TGTGCCAGGCTGACAGGGGTTTCCTACGAGCAGTACTTC. Translating gives CARLTGVSYEQYF.

This clonotype was detected ten times or more. The chain is built from TRBV7-9 and TRBJ1-1; D remains ambiguous. The V gene lost 5 bases and the J gene lost 5 bases, with 9 bases spanning the gap. Germline loops: CDR1 SEHNR, CDR2 FQNEAQ (reference sequence). This CDR3 contains 12 residues. The CDR3 region has the DNA TGTGCCAGCAGCGGGGAAATGACTGAAGCTTTCTTT. Protein product: CASSGEMTEAFF.

This rearrangement joins TRBV7-2 to TRBJ1-3; unclear D gene. The CDR3 length is 14 residues. The germline CDR1 and CDR2 sequences are SGHTA and FQGNSA. V lost 4 bases to trimming and J lost 0 bases, with 7 bases between them. The chain's CDR3 is CASSWTISGNTIYF. The CDR3 nucleotides read TGTGCCAGCAGCTGGACTATCTCTGGAAACACCATATATTTT. The full variable domain, rest sourced from reference TRBV7-2 and TRBJ1-3, is GAGVSQSPSNKVTEKGKDVELRCDPISGHTALYWYRQSLGQGLEFLIYFQGNSAPDKSGLPSDRFSAERTGGSVSTLTIQRTQQEDSAVYLCASSWTISGNTIYFGEGSWLTVV.

DNA of the CDR3: TGTGCCAGCAGCTCCCAAGGCCAACCGGGACTAGCGGGAGTGCGCAACGAGCAGTACTTC. This gives the protein CASSSQGQPGLAGVRNEQYF. V and J are TRBV7-2 and TRBJ2-7; 14 bases fit TRBD2. V lost 4 bases to trimming and J lost 5 bases; unmatched junction nucleotides: 19. The CDR3 is 20 residues long. Germline-derived CDR1 and CDR2 are SGHTA and FQGNSA.

The chain has TRBV7-9 and TRBJ2-3; 8 nucleotides match TRBD1. The CDR3 contains 12 residues. The J segment lost 9 bases and the V segment lost 3 bases, leaving 2 bases of the junction unmatched. CDR1 and CDR2 (germline): SEHNR, FQNEAQ (reference sequence). In DNA form, the CDR3 reads TGTGCCAGCAGCTTCGACAGGGGAACGCAGTATTTT. Translated: CASSFDRGTQYF.

The chain recombines TRBV18 with TRBJ2-5; 8 bases are a match to TRBD1. The trim removed 0 bases at V and 7 bases at J, leaving 1 base unmatched. There are 13 residues in the CDR3. Germline V gives CDR1 KGHSH, CDR2 LQKENI. CDR3 DNA: TGTGCCAGCTCACCACCCGGGACAGGGACCCAGTACTTC. Its protein is CASSPPGTGTQYF. Combining the CDR3 with reference TRBV18 and TRBJ2-5 gives the whole variable domain NAGVMQNPRHLVRRRGQEARLRCSPMKGHSHVYWYRQLPEEGLKFMVYLQKENIIDESGMPKERFSAEFPKEGPSILRIQQVVRGDSAAYFCASSPPGTGTQYFGPGTRLLVL.

This clonotype was observed a handful of times. This chain links TRBV5-1 with TRBJ2-3; 7 nucleotides line up with TRBD1. Germline lookup yields CDR1 SGHRS and CDR2 YFSETQ. Trimming removed 3 bases from V and 1 base from J; junction bases left unmatched: 2. This CDR3 has 14 amino acids. Written as DNA, the CDR3 is TGCGCCAGCAGCTGGGGACAGCGCACAGATACGCAGTATTTT. Its translation: CASSWGQRTDTQYF.

This clonotype was counted once. The chain uses TRBV20-1 and TRBJ1-1, with D tentatively TRBD1 (6 bases). Germline assignment: CDR1 DFQATT and CDR2 SNEGSKA (reference sequence). The CDR3 spans 13 residues. The ends were cut back, 4 bases at V and 0 bases at J, with 9 bases in the middle. The DNA of the CDR3 is TGCAGTGCTACGAGGGGGATGAACACTGAAGCTTTCTTT. Protein: CSATRGMNTEAFF.

This clonotype has at least ten counts. The chain employs TRBV7-9 and TRBJ2-7; possible D gene TRBD2, 5 bases. Germline V gene lookup returns CDR1 SEHNR and CDR2 FQNEAQ (reference sequence). The CDR3 has 14 amino acids. The V gene lost 2 bases and the J gene lost 4 bases, with 12 bases spanning the gap. CDR3 coding DNA: TGTGCCAGCAGCTTAAGGGAGCTGGGGTACGAGCAGTACTTC. Translated, it gives CASSLRELGYEQYF.

Many counts were recorded for this clonotype. The J gene is TRBJ2-4, the V gene TRBV6-2 or TRBV6-3; tentatively, D is TRBD1 (5 bases). Deletions cut 2 bases from V and 5 bases from J, with 7 bases between. The CDR3 has 13 amino acids. CDR1 is MNHEY, CDR2 SVGEGT, per germline. This CDR3 is CASSYVTENIQYF. CDR3 sequence (DNA): TGTGCCAGCAGTTACGTGACAGAAAACATTCAGTACTTC.

The table lists this clonotype with many counts. This rearrangement joins TRBV7-9 to TRBJ1-1; D remains unclear. The germline gives CDR1 SEHNR, CDR2 FQNEAQ (reference sequence). V was trimmed by 6 bases and J by 7 bases, leaving 21 bases between them. This CDR3 has 15 amino acids. The CDR3 spells CASRPGSSAIYEAFF. The DNA of the CDR3 is TGTGCCAGCAGACCCGGGTCCTCAGCCATTTATGAAGCTTTCTTT.

The chain carries TRBV29-1 and TRBJ1-3; D is undetermined. The germline CDR1 and CDR2 sequences are SQVTM and ANQGSEA. The V end lost 4 bases, the J end lost 0 bases, and 7 bases lay between the germline ends. There are 13 residues in the CDR3. The CDR3 sequence: CSVVVNSGNTIYF. Here the CDR3 DNA reads TGCAGCGTTGTTGTGAACTCTGGAAACACCATATATTTT.

This clonotype came up many times. The gene calls are TRBV29-1 and TRBJ2-5, with D perhaps matching TRBD2 (5 bases). The CDR3 length is 14 residues. V was shortened by 3 bases and J by 4 bases, with 15 bases between the two germline ends. Germline V CDR1 and CDR2: SQVTM, ANQGSEA. The CDR3 region is CSVEGLGLVETQYF. CDR3 sequence (DNA): TGCAGCGTTGAGGGGTTAGGACTGGTAGAGACCCAGTACTTC.

This clonotype was counted ten times or more. This rearrangement joins TRBV9 to TRBJ1-2; D is uncertain. The V end was cut by 4 bases, the J end by 4 bases, with 11 bases between. The CDR3 has 13 residues. Germline V CDR1 and CDR2: SGDLS, YYNGEE. In nucleotides, the CDR3 is TGTGCCAGCAGCCCCCGGGAGGGCTATGGCTACACCTTC. This gives the protein CASSPREGYGYTF.

The chain is built from TRBV12-3 or TRBV12-4 and TRBJ2-7; a possible D gene is TRBD2 (6 bases). V lost 8 bases and J lost 6, with 20 bases in between. The CDR3 is 14 residues long. The DNA for the CDR3 is TGTGCCAGCGGAGGGGCTAGCGTGGGAGGCGAGCAGTACTTC. Amino acid sequence: CASGGASVGGEQYF.

V is TRBV9 and J is TRBJ1-1, with D perhaps matching TRBD1 (5 bases). This CDR3 region has 15 residues. Germline-derived CDR1 and CDR2 are SGDLS and YYNGEE. Trimming cost V 3 bases and J 5 bases, with 17 bases left between them. As DNA, the CDR3 is TGTGCCAGCAGCGGGCAGTCCCCTCGGGGGACTGAAGCTTTCTTT. Residues: CASSGQSPRGTEAFF.

J is TRBJ1-5 and V is TRBV20-1; D remains unclear. The CDR3 runs to 14 residues. The V gene's germline CDR1 is DFQATT and CDR2 SNEGSKA (reference sequence). V lost 5 bases and J lost 7, with 18 bases in between. The CDR3 spells CSAQAAPTGQPQHF. The CDR3 DNA reads as TGCAGTGCTCAGGCGGCTCCCACGGGGCAGCCCCAGCATTTT.